Reported below is one T cell receptor beta chain. These data come from a study of blood T cell repertoires in COVID-19. Across the study: Donors in the United States, Italy and Spain gave samples during acute or convalescent COVID-19.

As originally analysed: Nucleated cell counts were estimated from reference gene primer amplification. Assay: immunoSEQ multiplex PCR; the TCRdb copy retains only in-frame clones and omits some. V and J calls and clone size are those listed in that table; D and trimming were worked out from the DNA. The table lists around 190,000 clones, roughly 85% of them singletons. V was cut by 0 bases and J by 2 bases, with 12 bases left in between. CDR3 size: 16 residues. Germline CDR1 is SGDLS and CDR2 is YYNGEE. The sample was peripheral blood. This TCR was sampled from a woman aged 80 or older with acute or convalescent COVID-19. The rearrangement links TRBV9 to TRBJ1-3, with D unresolved. CDR3 nucleotide sequence: TGTGCCAGCAGCGTAGATAGCGGTAAGGCTGGAAACACCATATATTTT. Translation: CASSVDSGKAGNTIYF.